This is a list of T cell receptor beta chains from one sample in a study of cytomegalovirus exposure and HLA in healthy donors. TCRdb's copy holds only in-frame clones and misses some; the assay was immunoSEQ multiplex PCR. The sample consists of under 200,000 clones, 80% to 90% of them appearing once. The sample taken for sequencing was PBMCs. Every receptor here comes from a man aged 25 to 45 in good health and CMV-seropositive. CDR3s include the opening cysteine and the closing phenylalanine or tryptophan. The D gene is left open where the match is weak. Size values are once, few and many counts, or a class for expanded clones, and some rows have none.

v_gene	j_gene	d_gene	abundance	CDR3aa	CDR3nt
TRBV27	TRBJ2-1	.	.	CASSLRLDSYNEQFF	TGTGCCAGCAGTCTCCGACTGGATTCCTACAATGAGCAGTTCTTC
TRBV5-6	TRBJ2-4	TRBD1	.	CASSDRDRLNIQYF	TGTGCCAGCAGCGACCGGGACAGGCTGAACATTCAGTACTTC
TRBV18	TRBJ2-5	.	.	CASSLRGTVESGNF	TGTGCCAGCTCACTCCGGGGGACAGTTGAATCTGGGAACTTC
TRBV19	TRBJ1-5	.	.	CASSTDRSLFYSNQPQHF	TGTGCCAGTAGTACTGACAGATCCCTTTTCTATAGCAATCAGCCCCAGCATTTT
TRBV27	TRBJ2-3	TRBD2	.	CASSTTRTSGMGWGTDTQYF	TGTGCCAGCAGTACTACCCGGACTAGCGGGATGGGGTGGGGAACAGATACGCAGTATTTT
TRBV19	TRBJ1-5	.	.	CASSTRGSQPQHF	TGTGCCAGCTCCACGCGGGGCAGTCAGCCCCAGCATTTT
TRBV27	TRBJ2-7	TRBD2	.	CATGGGPYEQYF	TGTGCCACCGGGGGGGGGCCCTACGAGCAGTACTTC
TRBV10-3	TRBJ2-7	TRBD1	.	CAISELGQGSYEQYF	TGTGCCATCAGTGAGTTGGGACAGGGGTCCTACGAGCAGTACTTC
TRBV7-2	TRBJ1-2	.	.	CASSLVAGTYGYTF	TGTGCCAGCAGCTTAGTGGCAGGGACATATGGCTACACCTTC
TRBV7-9	TRBJ1-4	.	.	CASSLTLSEKLFF	TGTGCCAGCAGCTTGACTCTGAGTGAAAAACTGTTTTTT
TRBV4-3	TRBJ2-5	TRBD2	once	CASSSHPSGRARETQYF	TGCGCCAGCAGCTCCCACCCTAGCGGGAGGGCCCGTGAGACCCAGTACTTC